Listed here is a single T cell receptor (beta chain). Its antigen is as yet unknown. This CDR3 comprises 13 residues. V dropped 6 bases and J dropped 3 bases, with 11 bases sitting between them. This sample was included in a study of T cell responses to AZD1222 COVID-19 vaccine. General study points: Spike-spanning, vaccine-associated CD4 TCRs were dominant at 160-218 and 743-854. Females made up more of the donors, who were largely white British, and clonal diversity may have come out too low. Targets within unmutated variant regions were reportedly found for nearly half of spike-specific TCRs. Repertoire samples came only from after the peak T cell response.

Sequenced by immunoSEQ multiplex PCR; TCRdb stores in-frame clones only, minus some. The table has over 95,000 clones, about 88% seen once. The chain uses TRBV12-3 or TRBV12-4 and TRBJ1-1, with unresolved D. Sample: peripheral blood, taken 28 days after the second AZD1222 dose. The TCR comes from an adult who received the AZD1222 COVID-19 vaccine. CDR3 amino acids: CASSHRGDTEAFF. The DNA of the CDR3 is TGTGCCAGCAGCCACCGCGGCGACACTGAAGCTTTCTTT.